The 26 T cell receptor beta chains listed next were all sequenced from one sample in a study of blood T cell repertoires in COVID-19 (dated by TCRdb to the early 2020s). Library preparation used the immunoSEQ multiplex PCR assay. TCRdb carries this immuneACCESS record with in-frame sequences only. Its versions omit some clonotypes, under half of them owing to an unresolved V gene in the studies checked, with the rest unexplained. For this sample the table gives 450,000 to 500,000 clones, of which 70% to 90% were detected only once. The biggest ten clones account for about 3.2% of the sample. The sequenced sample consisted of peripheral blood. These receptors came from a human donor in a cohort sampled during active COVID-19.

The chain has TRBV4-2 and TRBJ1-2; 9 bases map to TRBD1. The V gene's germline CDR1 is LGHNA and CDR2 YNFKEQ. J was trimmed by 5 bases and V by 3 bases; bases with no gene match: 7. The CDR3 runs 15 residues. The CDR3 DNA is TGTGCCAGCAGCCAGGCAGCCGGGACAGGGTATGGCTACACCTTC. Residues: CASSQAAGTGYGYTF.

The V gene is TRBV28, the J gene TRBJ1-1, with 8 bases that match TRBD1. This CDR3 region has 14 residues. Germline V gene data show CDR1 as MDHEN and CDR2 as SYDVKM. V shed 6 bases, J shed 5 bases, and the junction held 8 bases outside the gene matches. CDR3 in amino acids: CASRPDRGRTEAFF. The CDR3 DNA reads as TGTGCCAGCAGACCCGACAGGGGAAGGACTGAAGCTTTCTTT.

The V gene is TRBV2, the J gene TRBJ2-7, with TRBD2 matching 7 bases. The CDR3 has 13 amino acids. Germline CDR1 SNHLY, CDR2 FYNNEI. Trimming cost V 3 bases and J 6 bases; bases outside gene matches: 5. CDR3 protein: CASSEWTSGEQYF. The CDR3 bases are TGTGCCAGCAGTGAGTGGACTAGTGGCGAGCAGTACTTC.

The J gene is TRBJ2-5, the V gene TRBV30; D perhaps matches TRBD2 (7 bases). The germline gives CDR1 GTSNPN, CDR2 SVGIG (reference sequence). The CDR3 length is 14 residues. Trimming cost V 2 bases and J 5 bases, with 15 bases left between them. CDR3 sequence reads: CAWSKGGAWETQYF. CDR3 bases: TGTGCCTGGAGTAAGGGGGGGGCTTGGGAGACCCAGTACTTC.

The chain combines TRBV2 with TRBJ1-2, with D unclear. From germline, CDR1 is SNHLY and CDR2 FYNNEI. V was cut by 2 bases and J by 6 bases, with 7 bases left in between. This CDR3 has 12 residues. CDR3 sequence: CASSEWQDGYTF. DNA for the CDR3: TGTGCCAGCAGTGAATGGCAGGATGGCTACACCTTC.

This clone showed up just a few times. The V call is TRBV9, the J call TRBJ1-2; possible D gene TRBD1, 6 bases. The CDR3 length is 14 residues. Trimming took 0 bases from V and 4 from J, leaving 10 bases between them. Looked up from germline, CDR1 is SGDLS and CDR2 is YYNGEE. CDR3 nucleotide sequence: TGTGCCAGCAGCGTAGACAGGGAAGGCTATGGCTACACCTTC. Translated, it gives CASSVDREGYGYTF.

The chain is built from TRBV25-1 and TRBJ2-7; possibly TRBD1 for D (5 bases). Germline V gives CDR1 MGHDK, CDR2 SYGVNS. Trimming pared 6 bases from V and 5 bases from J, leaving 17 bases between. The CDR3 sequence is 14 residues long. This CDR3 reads CASRDITGPHEQYF. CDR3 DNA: TGTGCCAGCAGGGATATCACAGGCCCCCACGAGCAGTACTTC.

This CDR3 is CASSWTSGTGELFF. In DNA, the CDR3 is TGTGCCAGCAGCTGGACTAGCGGTACCGGGGAGCTGTTTTTT. The chain employs TRBV7-8 and TRBJ2-2, with 10 bases identical to TRBD2. The CDR3 runs 14 residues. With V trimmed by 4 bases and J by 5 bases, 1 base remained unmatched. CDR1 is SGHVS and CDR2 is FQNEAQ in the germline V gene.

CDR3 coding DNA: TGTGCCAGCAGCTTATCAGGGGTTGGCACTGAAGCTTTCTTT. Protein product: CASSLSGVGTEAFF. V is TRBV7-9 and J is TRBJ1-1, with a tentative D call TRBD1 (6 bases). From germline, CDR1 is SEHNR and CDR2 FQNEAQ (reference sequence). Trimming left V 2 bases short and J 4 bases short, with 11 bases between. The CDR3 is 14 amino acids.

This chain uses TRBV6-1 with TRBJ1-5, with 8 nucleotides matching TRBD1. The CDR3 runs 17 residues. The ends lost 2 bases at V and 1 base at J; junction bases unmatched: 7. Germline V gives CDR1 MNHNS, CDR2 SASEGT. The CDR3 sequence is CASSEPFTGGSNQPQHF. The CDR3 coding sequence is TGTGCCAGCAGTGAACCGTTCACAGGGGGAAGCAATCAGCCCCAGCATTTT.

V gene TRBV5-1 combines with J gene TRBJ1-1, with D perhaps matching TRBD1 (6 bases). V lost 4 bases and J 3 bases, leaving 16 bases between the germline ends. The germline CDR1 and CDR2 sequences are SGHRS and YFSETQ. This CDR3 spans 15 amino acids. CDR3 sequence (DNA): TGCGCCAGCAGCCCATTGAGTGGGGGCGACACTGAAGCTTTCTTT. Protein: CASSPLSGGDTEAFF.

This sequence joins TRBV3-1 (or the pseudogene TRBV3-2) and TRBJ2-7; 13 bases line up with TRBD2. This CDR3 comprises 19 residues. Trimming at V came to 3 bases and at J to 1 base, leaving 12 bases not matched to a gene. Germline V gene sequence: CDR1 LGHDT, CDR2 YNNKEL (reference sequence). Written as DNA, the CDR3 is TGTGCCAGCAGCCAGACTTGGACTAGCGGGAGTTATAGATCCTACGAGCAGTACTTC. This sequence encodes CASSQTWTSGSYRSYEQYF.

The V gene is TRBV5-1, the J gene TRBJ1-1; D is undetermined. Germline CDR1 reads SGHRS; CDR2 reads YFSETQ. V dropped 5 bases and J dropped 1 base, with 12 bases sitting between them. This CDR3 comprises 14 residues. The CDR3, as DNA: TGCGCCAGCAGTGGGGAGACAACGAACACTGAAGCTTTCTTT. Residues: CASSGETTNTEAFF.

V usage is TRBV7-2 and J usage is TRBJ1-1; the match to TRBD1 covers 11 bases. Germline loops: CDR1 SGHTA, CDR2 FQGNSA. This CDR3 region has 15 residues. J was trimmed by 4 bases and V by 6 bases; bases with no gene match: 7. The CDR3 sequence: CASRYSGTGGTEAFF. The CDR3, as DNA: TGTGCCAGCAGATACTCCGGGACAGGGGGCACTGAAGCTTTCTTT.

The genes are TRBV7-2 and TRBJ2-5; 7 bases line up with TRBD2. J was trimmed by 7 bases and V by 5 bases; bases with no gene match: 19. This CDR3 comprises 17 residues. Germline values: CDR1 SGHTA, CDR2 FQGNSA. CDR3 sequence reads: CASSPMASGLVAVTQYF. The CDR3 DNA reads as TGTGCCAGCAGCCCCATGGCTAGCGGATTAGTTGCAGTGACCCAGTACTTC.

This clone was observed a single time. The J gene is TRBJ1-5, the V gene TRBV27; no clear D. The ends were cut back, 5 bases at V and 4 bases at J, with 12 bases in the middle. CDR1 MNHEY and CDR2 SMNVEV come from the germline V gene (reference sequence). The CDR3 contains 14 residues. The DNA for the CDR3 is TGTGCCAGCAGTGATGCGGGGAGAAATCAGCCCCAGCATTTT. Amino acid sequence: CASSDAGRNQPQHF.

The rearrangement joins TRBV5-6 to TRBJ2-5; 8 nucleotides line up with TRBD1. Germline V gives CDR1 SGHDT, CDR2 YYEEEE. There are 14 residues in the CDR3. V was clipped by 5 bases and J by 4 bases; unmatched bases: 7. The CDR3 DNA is TGTGCCAGCAGGGGAACAGGGGGTCGAGAGACCCAGTACTTC. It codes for CASRGTGGRETQYF.

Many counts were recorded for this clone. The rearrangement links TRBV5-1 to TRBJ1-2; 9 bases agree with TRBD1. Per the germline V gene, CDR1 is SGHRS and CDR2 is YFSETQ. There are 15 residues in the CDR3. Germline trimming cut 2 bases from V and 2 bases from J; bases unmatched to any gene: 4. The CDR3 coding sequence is TGCGCCAGCAGCTTACAGGGGGCTGTGAACTATGGCTACACCTTC. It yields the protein CASSLQGAVNYGYTF.

This chain's CDR3 is CASSLAEDTDTQYF. The CDR3 region has the DNA TGCGCCAGCAGCTTGGCCGAGGACACAGATACGCAGTATTTT. J is TRBJ2-3 and V is TRBV5-1; D is undetermined. V lost 0 bases and J lost 2, with 7 bases in between. Looked up from germline, CDR1 is SGHRS and CDR2 is YFSETQ. CDR3 length equals 14 residues.

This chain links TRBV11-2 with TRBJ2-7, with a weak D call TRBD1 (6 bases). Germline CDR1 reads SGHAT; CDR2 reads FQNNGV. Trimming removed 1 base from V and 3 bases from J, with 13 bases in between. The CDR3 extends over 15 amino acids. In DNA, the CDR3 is TGTGCCAGCAGCTTAGTAAGGGACACGATCTACGAGCAGTACTTC. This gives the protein CASSLVRDTIYEQYF. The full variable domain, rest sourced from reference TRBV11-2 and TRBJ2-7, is EAGVAQSPRYKIIEKRQSVAFWCNPISGHATLYWYQQILGQGPKLLIQFQNNGVVDDSQLPKDRFSAERLKGVDSTLKIQPAKLEDSAVYLCASSLVRDTIYEQYFGPGTRLTVT.

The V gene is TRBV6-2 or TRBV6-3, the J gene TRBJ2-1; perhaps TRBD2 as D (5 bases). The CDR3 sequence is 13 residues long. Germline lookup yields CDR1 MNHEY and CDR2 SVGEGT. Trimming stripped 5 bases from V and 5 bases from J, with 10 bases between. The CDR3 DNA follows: TGTGCCAGCAGTCGCGAGGGAGACAATGAGCAGTTCTTC. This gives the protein CASSREGDNEQFF.

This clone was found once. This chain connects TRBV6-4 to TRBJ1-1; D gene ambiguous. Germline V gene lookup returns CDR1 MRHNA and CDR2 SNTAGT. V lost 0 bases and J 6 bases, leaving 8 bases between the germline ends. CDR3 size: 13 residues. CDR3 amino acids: CASSDSYMPEAFF. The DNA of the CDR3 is TGTGCCAGCAGTGACTCGTACATGCCTGAAGCTTTCTTT.

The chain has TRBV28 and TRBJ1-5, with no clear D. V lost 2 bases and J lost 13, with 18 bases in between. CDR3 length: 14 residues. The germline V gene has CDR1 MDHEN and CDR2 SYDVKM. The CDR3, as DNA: TGTGCCAGCAGTTTACTTCAGACTCCCCCTGCTCAGCATTTT. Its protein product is CASSLLQTPPAQHF.

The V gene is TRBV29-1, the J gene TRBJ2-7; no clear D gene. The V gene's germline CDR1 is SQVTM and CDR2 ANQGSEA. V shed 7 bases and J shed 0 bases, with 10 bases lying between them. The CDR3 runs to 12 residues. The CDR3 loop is CSALGLSYEQYF. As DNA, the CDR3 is TGCAGCGCCTTGGGCCTCTCCTACGAGCAGTACTTC.

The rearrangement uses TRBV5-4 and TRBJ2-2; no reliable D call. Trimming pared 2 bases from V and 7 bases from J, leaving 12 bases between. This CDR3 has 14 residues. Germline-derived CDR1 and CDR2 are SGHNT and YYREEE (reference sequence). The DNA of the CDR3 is TGTGCCAGCAGCTTCCTAGAAAGGAACGGGGAGCTGTTTTTT. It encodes CASSFLERNGELFF. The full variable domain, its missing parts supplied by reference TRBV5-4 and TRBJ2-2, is ETGVTQSPTHLIKTRGQQVTLRCSSQSGHNTVSWYQQALGQGPQFIFQYYREEENGRGNFPPRFSGLQFPNYSSELNVNALELDDSALYLCASSFLERNGELFFGEGSRLTVL.

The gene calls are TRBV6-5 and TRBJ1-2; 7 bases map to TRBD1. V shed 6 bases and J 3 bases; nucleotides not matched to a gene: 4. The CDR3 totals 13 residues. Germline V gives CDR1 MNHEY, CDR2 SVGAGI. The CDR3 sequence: CASSRDSHYGYTF. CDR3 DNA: TGTGCCAGCAGCCGGGACAGCCACTATGGCTACACCTTC.